This record concerns one T cell receptor beta chain sequence. Its specificity is not known. The CDR3 contains 14 residues. V lost 2 bases and J lost 7; bases outside the gene matches: 5. The germline V gene encodes CDR1 LGHDT and CDR2 YNNKEL (reference sequence). The data were taken from a study of T cell responses to AZD1222 COVID-19 vaccine. Notes on the study in general: Mostly white British, mostly female donors; authors suggested clonal diversity may be underestimated. After the peak T cell response, and only then, were repertoires sampled.

Analysis merged second doses at about 4 or about 12 weeks. Clones were sequenced by immunoSEQ multiplex PCR, and TCRdb holds only the in-frame ones, with some missing. The table shows 140,000 to 150,000 clones, with about 91% occurring only once. The starting material was peripheral blood, obtained 28 days after the second AZD1222 dose. The sequence derives from an adult who received the AZD1222 COVID-19 vaccine. The V gene is TRBV3-1 (or the pseudogene TRBV3-2), the J gene TRBJ2-1; 7 bases are shared with TRBD1. The CDR3 region is CASSQRGRRNEQFF. CDR3 bases: TGTGCCAGCAGCCAAAGGGGGCGCAGGAATGAGCAGTTCTTC.